A single sample gave rise to the 14 T cell receptor beta chains below, sequenced in a study of post-analysis software for immune sequencing data. Study-level points and caveats: Patients had higher frequencies than controls of a handful of TRBV segments, including TRBV5-6, TRBV5-1 and TRBV20-1.

Tagging with unique molecular identifiers was a feature of the TCR beta cDNA libraries. TCRdb itself ran the PCR reads through MiXCR, one entry per CDR3 protein. The sample shows about 400,000 distinct CDR3 sequences, roughly 35% of them seen only once. These receptors lack a known antigen. Sequenced input: blood. These receptors all come from a girl between 10 and 17 years old with multiple sclerosis.

This clonotype was recorded a few times. The rearrangement links TRBV7-2 to TRBJ2-7, with D maybe TRBD2 (6 bases). The CDR3 is 14 residues long. V shed 4 bases and J shed 6 bases, with 16 bases lying between them. CDR1 is SGHTA, CDR2 FQGNSA, per germline. The CDR3 DNA is TGTGCCAGCAGCTCCCGGGACTGGGTACGCGAGCAGTACTTC. It translates to CASSSRDWVREQYF.

V usage is TRBV5-6 and J usage is TRBJ2-7, with TRBD1 matching 9 bases. Germline loops: CDR1 SGHDT, CDR2 YYEEEE. V lost 8 bases, J lost 2 bases, and 14 bases stayed unmatched. The CDR3 covers 16 residues. CDR3 protein: CASGRSGQGNPYEQYF. CDR3 DNA sequence: TGTGCCAGTGGCCGATCGGGACAGGGAAACCCCTACGAGCAGTACTTC. Full variable domain (remainder filled in from reference TRBV5-6 and TRBJ2-7): DAGVTQSPTHLIKTRGQQVTLRCSPKSGHDTVSWYQQALGQGPQFIFQYYEEEERQRGNFPDRFSGHQFPNYSSELNVNALLLGDSALYLCASGRSGQGNPYEQYFGPGTRLTVT.

The chain recombines TRBV6-5 with TRBJ1-2, with D tentatively TRBD1 (6 bases). Trimming took 1 base from V and 7 from J, leaving 19 bases between them. This CDR3 comprises 16 residues. Germline CDR1 is MNHEY and CDR2 is SVGAGI. The CDR3 region is CASSYYTGQRRSGYTF. In nucleotides, the CDR3 is TGTGCCAGCAGTTACTATACGGGACAACGTAGGAGTGGCTACACCTTC.

The chain is built from TRBV18 and TRBJ1-2; TRBD1 matches at 7 bases. Trimming took 3 bases from V and 8 from J; bases not matched to a gene: 9. CDR1 KGHSH and CDR2 LQKENI come from the germline V gene. The CDR3 has 14 amino acids. The CDR3 nucleotides read TGTGCCAGCTCACCTCCAACTACAGGGGACGGCTACACCTTC. Its translation is CASSPPTTGDGYTF.

A few counts support this clonotype. As DNA, the CDR3 is TGCAGCGTTGCCCCAGGGGGCGCGGAGACCCAGTACTTC. This codes for CSVAPGGAETQYF. The genes are TRBV29-1 and TRBJ2-5; the match to TRBD1 covers 8 bases. The CDR3 has 13 residues. Germline loops: CDR1 SQVTM, CDR2 ANQGSEA. Trimming took 4 bases from V and 5 from J; bases not matched to a gene: 6.

This clonotype occurred a few times. The genes are TRBV4-3 and TRBJ2-5; 7 bases are a match to TRBD1. The CDR3 consists of 19 residues. Per germline, CDR1 LGHNA and CDR2 YSLEER. V lost 0 bases to trimming and J lost 4 bases; unmatched junction nucleotides: 17. As DNA, the CDR3 is TGCGCCAGCAGCCAAGATTACCACCCGGGACAGTTTTTGGGAGAGACCCAGTACTTC. Encoded protein: CASSQDYHPGQFLGETQYF.

The rearrangement links TRBV12-3 or TRBV12-4 to TRBJ1-5, with TRBD1 identical over 12 bases. V dropped 5 bases and J dropped 3; count of bases not matched to a gene: 5. This CDR3 has 16 residues. CDR3 sequence: CASSPGQGAYNQPQHF. The CDR3 DNA reads as TGTGCCAGCAGTCCGGGACAGGGGGCGTACAATCAGCCCCAGCATTTT.

This clonotype was counted only a few times. V gene TRBV6-5 combines with J gene TRBJ1-1; 7 bases are a match to TRBD1. V was clipped by 0 bases and J by 1 base; unmatched bases: 8. Germline V CDR1 and CDR2: MNHEY, SVGAGI. This CDR3 has 17 amino acids. CDR3 sequence (DNA): TGTGCCAGCAGTTACTCGAAGACAGGGTGGGGGAACACTGAAGCTTTCTTT. This translates into CASSYSKTGWGNTEAFF.

Only a few counts were recorded for this clonotype. This chain connects TRBV12-3 or TRBV12-4 to TRBJ1-1; D is unresolved. V lost 1 base, J lost 9 bases, and 9 bases lay in between. The CDR3 is 12 amino acids. The CDR3 bases are TGTGCCAGCAGTTTAGAAAGCCTCCAAGCTTTCTTT. It yields the protein CASSLESLQAFF.

V usage is TRBV7-8 and J usage is TRBJ2-2; D is unresolved. The CDR3 is 13 amino acids. Germline loops: CDR1 SGHVS, CDR2 FQNEAQ. The V end was cut by 1 base, the J end by 7 bases, with 7 bases between. The chain's CDR3 is CASSLEEIGELFF. The DNA for the CDR3 is TGTGCCAGCAGCTTAGAAGAGATCGGGGAGCTGTTTTTT. The complete variable domain, with remaining parts taken from reference TRBV7-8 and TRBJ2-2, reads GAGVSQSPRYKVAKRGQDVALRCDPISGHVSLFWYQQALGQGPEFLTYFQNEAQLDKSGLPSDRFFAERPEGSVSTLKIQRTQQEDSAVYLCASSLEEIGELFFGEGSRLTVL.

V is TRBV6-4 and J is TRBJ1-1; no clear D. The CDR3 is made up of 14 amino acids. Trimming stripped 9 bases from V and 3 bases from J, with 17 bases between. Germline CDR1 reads MRHNA; CDR2 reads SNTAGT. CDR3 DNA: TGTGCCAGGAAGCGGGGAAACCCGGACACTGAAGCTTTCTTT. Translation: CARKRGNPDTEAFF.

The chain carries TRBV12-3 or TRBV12-4 and TRBJ2-1; D is unresolved. This CDR3 is built from 15 residues. V was cut by 6 bases and J by 2 bases, with 14 bases left in between. The CDR3 DNA is TGTGCCAGCAGCAGAACAATCATTGCCTACAATGAGCAGTTCTTC. It yields the protein CASSRTIIAYNEQFF.

J is TRBJ1-1 and V is TRBV2; D not certain. Trimming pared 6 bases from V and 0 bases from J, leaving 5 bases between. Looked up from germline, CDR1 is SNHLY and CDR2 is FYNNEI. The CDR3 contains 12 residues. In DNA, the CDR3 is TGTGCCAGCAGAAGGCTGAACACTGAAGCTTTCTTT. This translates into CASRRLNTEAFF.

The gene calls are TRBV7-6 and TRBJ2-7; TRBD1 aligns across 7 bases. The V gene's germline CDR1 is SGHVS and CDR2 FNYEAQ. This CDR3 comprises 17 residues. Trimming removed 4 bases from V and 3 bases from J; junction bases left unmatched: 15. CDR3 region: CASSSYQRTGMGYEQYF. The CDR3 DNA sequence: TGTGCCAGCAGCTCCTATCAGAGGACAGGAATGGGCTACGAGCAGTACTTC.